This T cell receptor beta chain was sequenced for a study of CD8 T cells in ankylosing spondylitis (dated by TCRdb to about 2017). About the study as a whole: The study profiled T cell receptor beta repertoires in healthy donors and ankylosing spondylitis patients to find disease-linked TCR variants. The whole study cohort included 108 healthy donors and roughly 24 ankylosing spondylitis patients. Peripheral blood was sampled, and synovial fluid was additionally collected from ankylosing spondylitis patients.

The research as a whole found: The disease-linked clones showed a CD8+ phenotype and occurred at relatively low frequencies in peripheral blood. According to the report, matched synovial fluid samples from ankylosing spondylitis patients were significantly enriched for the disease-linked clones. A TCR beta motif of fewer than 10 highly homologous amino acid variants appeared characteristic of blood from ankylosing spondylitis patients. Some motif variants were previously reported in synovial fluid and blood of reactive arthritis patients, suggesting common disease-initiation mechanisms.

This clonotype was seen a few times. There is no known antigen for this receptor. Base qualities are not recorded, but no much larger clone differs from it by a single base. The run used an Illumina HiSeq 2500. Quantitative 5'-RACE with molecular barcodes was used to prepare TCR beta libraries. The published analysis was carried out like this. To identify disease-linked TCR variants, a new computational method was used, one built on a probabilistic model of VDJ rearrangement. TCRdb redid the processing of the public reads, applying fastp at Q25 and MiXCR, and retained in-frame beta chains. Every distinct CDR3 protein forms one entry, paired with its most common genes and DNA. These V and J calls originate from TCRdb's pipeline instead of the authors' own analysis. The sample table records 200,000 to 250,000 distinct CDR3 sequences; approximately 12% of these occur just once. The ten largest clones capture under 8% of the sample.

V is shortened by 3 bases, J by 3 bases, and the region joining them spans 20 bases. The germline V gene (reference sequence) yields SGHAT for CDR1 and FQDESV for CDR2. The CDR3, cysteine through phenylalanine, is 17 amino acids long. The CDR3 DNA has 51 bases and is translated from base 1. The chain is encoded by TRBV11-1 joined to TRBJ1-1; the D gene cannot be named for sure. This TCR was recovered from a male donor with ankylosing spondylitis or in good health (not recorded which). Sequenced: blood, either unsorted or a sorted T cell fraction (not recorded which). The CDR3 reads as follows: CASSFYPPSRAHTEAFF. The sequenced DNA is TGTGCCAGCAGCTTTTATCCTCCTTCCCGAGCCCACACTGAAGCTTTCTTT.